Each of the 21 T cell receptor beta chains below was sequenced from the same sample in a study of human T cells and chemical hapten exposure (dated by TCRdb to about 2021). Sample time point, as interpreted from the label and publication: patch test 1, 2 weeks after DPC sensitization. Read against the paper, the sample's treatment or condition label means: therapeutic diphenylcyclopropenone sensitization with weekly scalp DPC. The method behind the library was RACE. Sequencing used a NextSeq 500. TCRdb trimmed public reads at Q25 via fastp, called clones via MiXCR and kept in-frame beta chains. Rows matching on CDR3 protein sequence are summarized as one entry with the most common DNA and genes. Within this sample are approximately 400,000 distinct CDR3 sequences, with 4.8% of them counted one time only. The ten largest clones represent 2% to 2.5% of the sample. The sample was whole blood, taken in connection with sensitization to the hapten diphenylcyclopropenone (DPC). These receptors all come from a woman in her forties or fifties with alopecia areata. Some clones in this sample may be carry-over from other donors' samples.

A note on this clonotype: A much larger clone differs from this one at a single base, so this may be a read error. This chain joins TRBV27 and TRBJ2-2; no definite D call. Germline V gene data show CDR1 as MNHEY and CDR2 as SMNVEV (reference sequence). V lost 7 bases, J lost 6 bases, and 0 bases lay in between. The CDR3 has 9 amino acids. CDR3 nucleotides: TGTGCCAGCACCGGGGAGCTGTTTTTT. Translated, it gives CASTGELFF.

This clonotype has only a few counts. V gene TRBV3-1 combines with J gene TRBJ2-1; possibly TRBD1 for D (5 bases). The germline CDR1 and CDR2 sequences are LGHDT and YNNKEL (reference sequence). The CDR3 has 15 amino acids. V was clipped by 2 bases and J by 2 bases, with 10 bases between them. For the CDR3, the DNA is TGTGCCAGCAGCCAAAGGCTAGGGGCCTACAATGAGCAGTTCTTC. Translation gives CASSQRLGAYNEQFF.

Ten or more counts support this clonotype. The chain uses TRBV5-1 and TRBJ1-4; D unresolved. Trimming took off 0 bases at V and 3 bases at J, with 6 bases between the two ends. This CDR3 is built from 14 residues. CDR1 and CDR2 (germline): SGHRS, YFSETQ. The CDR3 region has the DNA TGCGCCAGCAGCTTGGGGGCAGCTAATGAAAAACTGTTTTTT. Translation: CASSLGAANEKLFF.

This clonotype was counted many times. For the CDR3, the DNA is TGCAGTGCTAGTAGTGGTTTGAGTGAGCAGTTCTTC. Translating it yields CSASSGLSEQFF. The gene calls are TRBV20-1 and TRBJ2-1; D gene ambiguous. CDR3 length: 12 amino acids. V lost 3 bases and J lost 9, with 12 bases in between. Germline CDR1 is DFQATT and CDR2 is SNEGSKA (reference sequence).

This clonotype was seen many times. The chain carries TRBV10-3 and TRBJ2-1; TRBD2 aligns across 9 bases. The CDR3 length is 15 residues. Germline V gene data show CDR1 as ENHRY and CDR2 as SYGVKD. Losses at the gene ends were 8 bases for V and 5 bases for J; bases not matched to a gene: 10. CDR3 protein: CAIGPGSSGNNEQFF. The DNA of the CDR3 is TGTGCCATCGGCCCGGGGTCTAGCGGGAACAATGAGCAGTTCTTC.

This clonotype showed up many times. The rearrangement links TRBV14 to TRBJ2-2; D is undetermined. This CDR3 region has 17 residues. The germline V and J ends were trimmed by 0 bases and 1 base, with 12 bases remaining between them. Germline loops: CDR1 SGHDN, CDR2 FVKESK. CDR3 protein: CASSQDRGRLNTGELFF. The CDR3 DNA follows: TGTGCCAGCAGCCAAGATAGAGGACGATTGAACACCGGGGAGCTGTTTTTT.

V usage is TRBV10-1 and J usage is TRBJ2-7; D is uncertain. The CDR3 sequence is 15 residues long. Germline-derived CDR1 and CDR2 are WNHNN and SYGVQD (reference sequence). Trimming took 2 bases from V and 2 from J, leaving 13 bases between them. The CDR3 protein is CASSERPRGPYEQYF. CDR3 coding DNA: TGCGCCAGCAGTGAGCGACCAAGAGGACCCTACGAGCAGTACTTC.

This clonotype was observed many times. The V call is TRBV2, the J call TRBJ2-1; a weak D match, TRBD1 (6 bases). The germline CDR1 and CDR2 sequences are SNHLY and FYNNEI. The CDR3 runs 13 residues. The V and J ends lost 9 bases and 7 bases respectively, with 16 bases between them. The CDR3 loop reads CASTGRQVNEQFF. The CDR3 bases are TGTGCCAGTACGGGTCGACAGGTAAATGAGCAGTTCTTC.

This clonotype was counted at least ten times. This chain connects TRBV12-3 or TRBV12-4 to TRBJ2-7, with D perhaps matching TRBD2 (6 bases). CDR3 length: 14 residues. The V end lost 6 bases, the J end lost 3 bases, and 15 bases lay between the germline ends. For the CDR3, the DNA is TGTGCCAGCAGGGGGGGTAGGTTCGTCTACGAGCAGTACTTC. Amino acid sequence: CASRGGRFVYEQYF.

This clonotype was seen many times. The chain couples TRBV3-1 to TRBJ2-2; D is possibly TRBD1 (5 bases). V dropped 4 bases and J dropped 5 bases, with 14 bases sitting between them. Germline CDR1 and CDR2: LGHDT and YNNKEL (reference sequence). This CDR3 spans 15 amino acids. CDR3 region: CASSPRTLRTGELFF. The CDR3 bases are TGTGCCAGCAGCCCCCGGACACTGAGGACCGGGGAGCTGTTTTTT.

This clonotype was recorded at least ten times. This chain joins TRBV29-1 and TRBJ2-1, with D possibly being TRBD2 (5 bases). This CDR3 region has 12 residues. V was shortened by 4 bases and J by 6 bases, with 10 bases between the two germline ends. Germline V gene data show CDR1 as SQVTM and CDR2 as ANQGSEA. The CDR3 DNA is TGCAGCGTTGTTCTAGCTTTCAATGAGCAGTTCTTC. It specifies CSVVLAFNEQFF.

The V gene is TRBV4-1, the J gene TRBJ2-4, with a weak D call TRBD2 (7 bases). Trimming removed 0 bases at V and 1 base at J, with 22 bases between. This CDR3 has 20 amino acids. In germline, CDR1 is MGHRA, CDR2 YSYEKL. CDR3 nucleotides: TGCGCCAGCAGCCAAGAGTGGTTCGGGGGGCGAGATGAGGCCAAAAACATTCAGTACTTC. It is translated as CASSQEWFGGRDEAKNIQYF.

This clonotype has only a few counts. The genes are TRBV7-7 and TRBJ1-6; tentative D call: TRBD1 (6 bases). V gave up 6 bases and J gave up 10 bases, with 16 bases separating them. This CDR3 is 14 amino acids long. Germline V CDR1 and CDR2: SSHAT, FNYEAQ (reference sequence). CDR3 residues: CASSQTGIGSPLHF. The CDR3, as DNA: TGTGCCAGCAGTCAAACAGGGATAGGCTCACCCCTCCACTTT.

This clonotype was recorded at least ten times. This chain uses TRBV7-6 with TRBJ2-7; 8 bases match TRBD1. Germline V gene lookup returns CDR1 SGHVS and CDR2 FNYEAQ. The CDR3 has 15 amino acids. V trimming: 5 bases; J trimming: 6 bases; junction bases outside the gene matches: 12. CDR3 bases: TGTGCCAGCAGCCAAAATCCGGACAGGGCGGGCGAGCAGTACTTC. It is translated as CASSQNPDRAGEQYF.

This clonotype was detected only a few times. The chain joins TRBV6-6 to TRBJ2-1; no firm D call. With 5 bases removed from V and 12 bases from J, the gap between germline ends came to 14 bases. The CDR3 runs 12 residues. The germline V gene encodes CDR1 MNHNY and CDR2 SVGAGI (reference sequence). CDR3 in amino acids: CASSRPNQAQFF. CDR3 DNA sequence: TGTGCCAGCAGTCGCCCCAACCAAGCGCAGTTCTTC.

This clonotype was observed many times. The V call is TRBV28, the J call TRBJ1-1, with a weak D call TRBD1 (6 bases). The CDR3 runs to 15 residues. CDR1 and CDR2 from the germline V gene are MDHEN and SYDVKM. The germline V and J ends were trimmed by 3 bases and 5 bases, with 16 bases remaining between them. CDR3 nucleotide sequence: TGTGCCAGCAGTTTTCCCGGCAGGGGCGAAACTGAAGCTTTCTTT. It is translated as CASSFPGRGETEAFF.

This clonotype was counted ten times or more. The chain is built from TRBV29-1 and TRBJ1-2, with D possibly being TRBD1 (6 bases). The CDR3 totals 15 residues. Germline values: CDR1 SQVTM, CDR2 ANQGSEA. V was cut by 5 bases and J by 0 bases, with 16 bases left in between. The CDR3 DNA follows: TGCAGCGTTTGGGTCAGGGGATCCCCTAACTATGGCTACACCTTC. It translates to CSVWVRGSPNYGYTF.

This clonotype appeared many times. This chain links TRBV5-1 with TRBJ2-2, with D unclear. CDR1 SGHRS and CDR2 YFSETQ come from the germline V gene. This CDR3 is 13 amino acids long. V lost 6 bases to trimming and J lost 5 bases, with 11 bases between them. Written as DNA, the CDR3 is TGCGCCAGCACCGATTCACTGACCGGGGAGCTGTTTTTT. This encodes CASTDSLTGELFF. Complete variable domain (other parts from reference TRBV5-1 and TRBJ2-2): KAGVTQTPRYLIKTRGQQVTLSCSPISGHRSVSWYQQTPGQGLQFLFEYFSETQRNKGNFPGRFSGRQFSNSRSEMNVSTLELGDSALYLCASTDSLTGELFFGEGSRLTVL.

This clonotype was detected only a few times. The chain recombines TRBV11-1 with TRBJ2-5; D perhaps matches TRBD1 (6 bases). The CDR3 runs 17 residues. The V and J ends lost 5 bases and 2 bases respectively, with 21 bases between them. CDR1 is SGHAT and CDR2 is FQDESV in the germline V gene (reference sequence). The CDR3 loop reads CASSPRRWGLRQETQYF. As DNA, the CDR3 is TGTGCCAGCAGCCCACGGCGGTGGGGGCTTCGACAAGAGACCCAGTACTTC.

The gene calls are TRBV14 and TRBJ2-1; tentatively, D is TRBD1 (5 bases). This CDR3 is 17 amino acids long. From germline, CDR1 is SGHDN and CDR2 FVKESK. V shed 2 bases and J shed 6 bases, with 20 bases lying between them. The CDR3 bases are TGTGCCAGCAGCCAACCTTCAGGGCTGAGGCCTGGCAATGAGCAGTTCTTC. This sequence encodes CASSQPSGLRPGNEQFF.

Ten or more counts support this clonotype. This chain uses TRBV29-1 with TRBJ1-1; D possibly corresponds to TRBD1 (6 bases). Trimming left V 8 bases short and J 0 bases short, with 13 bases between. The CDR3 runs 13 residues. CDR1 SQVTM and CDR2 ANQGSEA come from the germline V gene. CDR3 nucleotide sequence: TGCAGCACGACGACAGGCGTGAACACTGAAGCTTTCTTT. This sequence encodes CSTTTGVNTEAFF.